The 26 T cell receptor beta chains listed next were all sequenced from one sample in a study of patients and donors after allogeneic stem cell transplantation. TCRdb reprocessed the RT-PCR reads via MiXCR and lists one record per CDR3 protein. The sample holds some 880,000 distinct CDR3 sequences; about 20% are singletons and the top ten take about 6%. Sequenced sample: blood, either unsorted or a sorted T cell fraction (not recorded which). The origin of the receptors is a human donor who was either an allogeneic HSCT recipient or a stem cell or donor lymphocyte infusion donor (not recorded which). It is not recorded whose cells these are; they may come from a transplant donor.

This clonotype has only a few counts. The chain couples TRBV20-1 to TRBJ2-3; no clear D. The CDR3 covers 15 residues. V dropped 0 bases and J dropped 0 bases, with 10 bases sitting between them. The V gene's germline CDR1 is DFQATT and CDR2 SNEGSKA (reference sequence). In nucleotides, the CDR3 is TGCAGTGCTAGAGACCAGAGGCCTAGCACAGATACGCAGTATTTT. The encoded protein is CSARDQRPSTDTQYF.

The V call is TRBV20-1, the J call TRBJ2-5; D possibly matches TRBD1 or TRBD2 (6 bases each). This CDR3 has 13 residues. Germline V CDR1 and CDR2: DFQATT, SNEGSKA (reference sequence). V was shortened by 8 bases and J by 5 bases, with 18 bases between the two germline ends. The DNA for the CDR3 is TGCAGTCCCTTCGGGAGAGGGGGGGAGACCCAGTACTTC. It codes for CSPFGRGGETQYF.

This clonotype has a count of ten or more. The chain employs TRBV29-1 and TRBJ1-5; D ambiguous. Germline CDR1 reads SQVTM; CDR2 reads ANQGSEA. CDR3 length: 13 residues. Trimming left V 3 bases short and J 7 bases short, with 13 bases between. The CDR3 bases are TGCAGCGTTGAGGTATCGGGGAGCCAGCCCCAGCATTTT. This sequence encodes CSVEVSGSQPQHF. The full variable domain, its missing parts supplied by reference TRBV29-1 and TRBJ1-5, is SAVISQKPSRDICQRGTSLTIQCQVDSQVTMMFWYRQQPGQSLTLIATANQGSEATYESGFVIDKFPISRPNLTFSTLTVSNMSPEDSSIYLCSVEVSGSQPQHFGDGTRLSIL.

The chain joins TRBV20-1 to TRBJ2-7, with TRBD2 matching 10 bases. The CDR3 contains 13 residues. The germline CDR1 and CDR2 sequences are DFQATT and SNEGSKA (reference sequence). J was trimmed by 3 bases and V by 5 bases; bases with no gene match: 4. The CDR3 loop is CSAPTSGVYEQYF. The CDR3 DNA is TGCAGTGCTCCCACTAGCGGGGTCTACGAGCAGTACTTC.

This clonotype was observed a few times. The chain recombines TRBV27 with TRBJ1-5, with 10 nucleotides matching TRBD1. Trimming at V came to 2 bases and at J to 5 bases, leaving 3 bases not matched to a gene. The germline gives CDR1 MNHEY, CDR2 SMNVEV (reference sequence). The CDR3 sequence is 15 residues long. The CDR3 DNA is TGTGCCAGCAGTTTAGGGACAGGGGTAGATCAGCCCCAGCATTTT. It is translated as CASSLGTGVDQPQHF.

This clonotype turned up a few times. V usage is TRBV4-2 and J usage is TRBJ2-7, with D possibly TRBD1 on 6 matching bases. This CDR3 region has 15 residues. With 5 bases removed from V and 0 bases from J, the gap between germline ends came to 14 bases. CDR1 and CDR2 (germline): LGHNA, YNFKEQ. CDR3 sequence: CASSSQPGDSYEQYF. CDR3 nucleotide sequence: TGTGCCAGCAGCTCCCAACCAGGGGACTCCTACGAGCAGTACTTC.

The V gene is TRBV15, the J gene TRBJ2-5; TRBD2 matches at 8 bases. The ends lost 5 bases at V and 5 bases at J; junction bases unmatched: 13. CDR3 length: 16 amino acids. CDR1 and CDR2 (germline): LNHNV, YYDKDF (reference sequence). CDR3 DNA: TGTGCCACCAGCGGACGGGGGGGAGGGCCAATGGAGACCCAGTACTTC. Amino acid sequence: CATSGRGGGPMETQYF.

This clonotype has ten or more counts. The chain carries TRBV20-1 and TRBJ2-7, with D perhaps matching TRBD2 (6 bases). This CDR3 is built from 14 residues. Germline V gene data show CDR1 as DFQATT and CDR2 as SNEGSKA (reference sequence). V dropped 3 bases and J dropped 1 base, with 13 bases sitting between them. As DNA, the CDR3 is TGCAGTGCTAGGGCGGGGCTTGGGTCCTACGAGCAGTACTTC. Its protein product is CSARAGLGSYEQYF.

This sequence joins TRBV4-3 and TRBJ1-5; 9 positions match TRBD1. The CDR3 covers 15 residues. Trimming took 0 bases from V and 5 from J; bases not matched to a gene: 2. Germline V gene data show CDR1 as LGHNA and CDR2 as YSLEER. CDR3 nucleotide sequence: TGCGCCAGCAGCCAAGATAGGACAGGGGATCAGCCCCAGCATTTT. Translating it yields CASSQDRTGDQPQHF.

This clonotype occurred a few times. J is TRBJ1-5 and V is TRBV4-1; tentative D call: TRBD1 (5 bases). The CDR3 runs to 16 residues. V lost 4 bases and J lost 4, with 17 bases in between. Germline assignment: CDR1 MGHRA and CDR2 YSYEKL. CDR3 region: CASSRGGDQPNQPQHF. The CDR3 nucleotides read TGCGCCAGCAGCCGGGGGGGGGACCAACCTAATCAGCCCCAGCATTTT.

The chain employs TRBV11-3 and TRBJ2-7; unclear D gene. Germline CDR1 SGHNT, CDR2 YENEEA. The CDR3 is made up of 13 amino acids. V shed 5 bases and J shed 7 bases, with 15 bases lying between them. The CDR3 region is CASSLWPLYEQYF. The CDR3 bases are TGTGCCAGCAGCCTCTGGCCCCTATATGAGCAGTACTTC.

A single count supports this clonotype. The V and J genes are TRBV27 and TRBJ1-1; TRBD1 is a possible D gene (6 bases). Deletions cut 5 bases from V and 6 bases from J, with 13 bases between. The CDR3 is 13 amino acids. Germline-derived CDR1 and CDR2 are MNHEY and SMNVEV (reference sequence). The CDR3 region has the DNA TGTGCCAGCAGTACCCAGGGGAATGCTGAAGCTTTCTTT. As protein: CASSTQGNAEAFF.

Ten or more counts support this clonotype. CDR3 sequence (DNA): TGCGCCAGCAGCCCTAACAGGGTAACGAGCCCTGAAGCTTTCTTT. Translating it yields CASSPNRVTSPEAFF. V and J are TRBV5-1 and TRBJ1-1, with D perhaps matching TRBD1 (6 bases). V lost 4 bases and J 6 bases, leaving 19 bases between the germline ends. Germline CDR1 is SGHRS and CDR2 is YFSETQ. This CDR3 region has 15 residues.

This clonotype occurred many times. The CDR3 here is CASSFAGTEAFF. DNA for the CDR3: TGTGCCAGCAGCTTTGCAGGGACTGAAGCTTTCTTT. The gene calls are TRBV12-3 or TRBV12-4 and TRBJ1-1, with D perhaps matching TRBD1 (5 bases). With 6 bases removed from V and 5 bases from J, the gap between germline ends came to 10 bases. This CDR3 is built from 12 residues.

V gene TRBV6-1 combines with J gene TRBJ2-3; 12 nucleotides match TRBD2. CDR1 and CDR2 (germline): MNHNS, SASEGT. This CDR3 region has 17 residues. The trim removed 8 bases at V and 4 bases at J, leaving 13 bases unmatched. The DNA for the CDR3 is TGTGCCAGCCCGACTAGCGGGAGAGCCCGCTATTCAGATACGCAGTATTTT. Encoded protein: CASPTSGRARYSDTQYF.

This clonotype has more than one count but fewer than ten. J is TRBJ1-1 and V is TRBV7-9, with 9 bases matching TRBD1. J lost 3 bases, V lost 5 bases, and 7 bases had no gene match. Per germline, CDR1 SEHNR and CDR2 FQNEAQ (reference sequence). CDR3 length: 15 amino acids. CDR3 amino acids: CASSLGDRADTEAFF. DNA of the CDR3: TGTGCCAGCAGCCTAGGGGACAGGGCGGACACTGAAGCTTTCTTT.

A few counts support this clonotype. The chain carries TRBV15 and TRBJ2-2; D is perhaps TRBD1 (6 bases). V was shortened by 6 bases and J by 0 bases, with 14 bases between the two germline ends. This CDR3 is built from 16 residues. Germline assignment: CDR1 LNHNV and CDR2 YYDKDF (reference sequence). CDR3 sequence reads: CATRKIWTANTGELFF. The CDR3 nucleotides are TGTGCCACCAGGAAGATTTGGACAGCGAACACCGGGGAGCTGTTTTTT.

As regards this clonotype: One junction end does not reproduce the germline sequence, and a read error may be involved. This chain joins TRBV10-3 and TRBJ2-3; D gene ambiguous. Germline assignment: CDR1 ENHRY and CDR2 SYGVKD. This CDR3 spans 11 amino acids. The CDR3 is CVIRRTDTQYF. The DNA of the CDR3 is TGTGTCATCAGGAGAACAGATACGCAGTATTTT.

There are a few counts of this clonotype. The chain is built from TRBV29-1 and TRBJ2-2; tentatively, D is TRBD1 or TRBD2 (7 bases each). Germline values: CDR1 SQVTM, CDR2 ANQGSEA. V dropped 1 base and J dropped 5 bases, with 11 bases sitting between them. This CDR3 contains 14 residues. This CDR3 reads CSVEGQGGTGELFF. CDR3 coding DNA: TGCAGCGTTGAAGGGCAGGGGGGGACCGGGGAGCTGTTTTTT.

The CDR3 region has the DNA TGTGCCAGCAGCACTTGGGACTCTACCTACGAGCAGTACTTC. Translated: CASSTWDSTYEQYF. This chain joins TRBV9 and TRBJ2-7, with D perhaps matching TRBD2 (6 bases). This CDR3 comprises 14 residues. V dropped 4 bases and J dropped 2 bases, with 13 bases sitting between them. CDR1 SGDLS and CDR2 YYNGEE come from the germline V gene.

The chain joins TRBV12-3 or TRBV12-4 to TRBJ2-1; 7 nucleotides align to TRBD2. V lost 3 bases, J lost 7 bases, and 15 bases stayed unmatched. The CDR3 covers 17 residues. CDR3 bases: TGTGCCAGCAGTTTCGGTTCCGGGGCGGGAGTGGATAATGAGCAGTTCTTC. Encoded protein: CASSFGSGAGVDNEQFF.

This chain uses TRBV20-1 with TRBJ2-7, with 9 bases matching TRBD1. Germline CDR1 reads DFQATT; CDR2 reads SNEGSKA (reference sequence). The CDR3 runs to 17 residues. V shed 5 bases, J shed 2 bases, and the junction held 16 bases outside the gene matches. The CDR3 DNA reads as TGCAGTGCTCCCTTCCTGCGCCCGAGACAGGGGGCCTACGAGCAGTACTTC. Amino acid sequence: CSAPFLRPRQGAYEQYF.

The DNA for the CDR3 is TGTGCCAGCACCGGGGAGGGGGGGACTGAAGCTTTCTTT. Translated: CASTGEGGTEAFF. V usage is TRBV7-6 and J usage is TRBJ1-1; TRBD1 is a possible D gene (6 bases). V gave up 7 bases and J gave up 5 bases, with 14 bases separating them. Germline V CDR1 and CDR2: SGHVS, FNYEAQ. The CDR3 runs 13 residues.

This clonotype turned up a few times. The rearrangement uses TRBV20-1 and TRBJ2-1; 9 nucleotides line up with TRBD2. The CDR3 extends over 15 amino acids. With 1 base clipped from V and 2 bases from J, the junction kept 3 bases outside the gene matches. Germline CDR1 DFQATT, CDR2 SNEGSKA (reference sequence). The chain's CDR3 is CSARVAGGPYNEQFF. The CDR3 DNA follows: TGCAGTGCTAGAGTGGCGGGGGGGCCCTACAATGAGCAGTTCTTC.

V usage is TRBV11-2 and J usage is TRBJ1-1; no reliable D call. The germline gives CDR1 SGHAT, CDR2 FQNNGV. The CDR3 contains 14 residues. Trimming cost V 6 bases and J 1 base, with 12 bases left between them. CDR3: CASRILKKNTEAFF. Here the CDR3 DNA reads TGTGCCAGCAGAATACTCAAGAAGAACACTGAAGCTTTCTTT.

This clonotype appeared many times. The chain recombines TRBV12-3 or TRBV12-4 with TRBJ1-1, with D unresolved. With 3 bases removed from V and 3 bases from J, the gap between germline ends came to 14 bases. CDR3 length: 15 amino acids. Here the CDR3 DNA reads TGTGCCAGCAGTTTTCCCCAGCCTGGGGACACTGAAGCTTTCTTT. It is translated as CASSFPQPGDTEAFF.